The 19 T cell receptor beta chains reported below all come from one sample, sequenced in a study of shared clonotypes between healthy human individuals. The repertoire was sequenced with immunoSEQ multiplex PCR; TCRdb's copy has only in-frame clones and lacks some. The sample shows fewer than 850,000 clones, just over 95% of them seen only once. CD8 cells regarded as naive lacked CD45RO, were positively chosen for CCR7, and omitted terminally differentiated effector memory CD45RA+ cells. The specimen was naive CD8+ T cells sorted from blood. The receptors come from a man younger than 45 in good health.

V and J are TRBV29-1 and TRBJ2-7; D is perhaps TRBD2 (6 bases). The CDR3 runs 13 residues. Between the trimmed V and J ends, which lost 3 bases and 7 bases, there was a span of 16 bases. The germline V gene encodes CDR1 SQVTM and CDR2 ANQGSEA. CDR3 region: CSVERDSPWEQYF. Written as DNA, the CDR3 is TGCAGCGTTGAGCGGGACTCCCCGTGGGAGCAGTACTTC.

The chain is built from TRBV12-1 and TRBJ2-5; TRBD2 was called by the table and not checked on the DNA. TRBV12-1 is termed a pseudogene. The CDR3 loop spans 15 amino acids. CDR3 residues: CASTSFSTVQETQYF. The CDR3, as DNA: TGTGCCAGCACTAGCTTCAGTACAGTACAAGAGACCCAGTACTTC.

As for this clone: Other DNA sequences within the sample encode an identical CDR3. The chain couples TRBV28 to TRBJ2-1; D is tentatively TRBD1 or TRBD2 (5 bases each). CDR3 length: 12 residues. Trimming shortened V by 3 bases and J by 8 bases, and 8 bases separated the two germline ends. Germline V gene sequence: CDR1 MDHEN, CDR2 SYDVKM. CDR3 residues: CASSLRGDEQFF. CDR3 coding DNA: TGTGCCAGCAGTTTGAGAGGGGATGAGCAGTTCTTC. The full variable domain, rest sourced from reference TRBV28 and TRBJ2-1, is DVKVTQSSRYLVKRTGEKVFLECVQDMDHENMFWYRQDPGLGLRLIYFSYDVKMKEKGDIPEGYSVSREKKERFSLILESASTNQTSMYLCASSLRGDEQFFGPGTRLTVL.

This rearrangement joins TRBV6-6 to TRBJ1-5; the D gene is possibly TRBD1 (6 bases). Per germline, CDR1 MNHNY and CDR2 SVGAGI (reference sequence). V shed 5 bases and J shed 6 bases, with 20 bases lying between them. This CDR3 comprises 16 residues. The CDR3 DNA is TGTGCCAGCAGTCTAAACAGGGAGGGTTTTGCTCAGCCCCAGCATTTT. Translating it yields CASSLNREGFAQPQHF.

CDR3 amino acids: CASSPRTGMNTEAFF. The CDR3 DNA reads as TGTGCCAGCAGCCCTCGGACAGGGATGAACACTGAAGCTTTCTTT. The rearrangement uses TRBV4-2 and TRBJ1-1, with 8 positions matching TRBD1. The germline CDR1 and CDR2 sequences are LGHNA and YNFKEQ. The CDR3 has 15 residues. Germline trimming cut 4 bases from V and 0 bases from J; bases unmatched to any gene: 4.

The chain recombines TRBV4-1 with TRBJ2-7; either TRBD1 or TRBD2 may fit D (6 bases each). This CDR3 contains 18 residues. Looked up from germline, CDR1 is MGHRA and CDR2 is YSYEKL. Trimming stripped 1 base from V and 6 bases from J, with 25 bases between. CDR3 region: CASSQGGGPGVRPGEQYF. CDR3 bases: TGCGCCAGCAGCCAAGGAGGGGGGCCAGGGGTGAGACCGGGCGAGCAGTACTTC.

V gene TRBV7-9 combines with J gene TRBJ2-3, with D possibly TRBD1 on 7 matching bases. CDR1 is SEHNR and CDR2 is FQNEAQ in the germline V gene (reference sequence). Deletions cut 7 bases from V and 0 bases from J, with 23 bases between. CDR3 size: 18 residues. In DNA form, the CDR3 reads TGTGCCAGCACCAGGGGGGAATTTGGCAGTACTAGCACAGATACGCAGTATTTT. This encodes CASTRGEFGSTSTDTQYF.

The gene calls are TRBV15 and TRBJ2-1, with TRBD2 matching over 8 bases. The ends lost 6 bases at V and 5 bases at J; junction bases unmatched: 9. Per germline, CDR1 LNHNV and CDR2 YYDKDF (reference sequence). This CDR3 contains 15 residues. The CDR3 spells CATRGGAGGNNEQFF. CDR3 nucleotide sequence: TGTGCCACCAGAGGTGGGGCGGGAGGAAACAATGAGCAGTTCTTC.

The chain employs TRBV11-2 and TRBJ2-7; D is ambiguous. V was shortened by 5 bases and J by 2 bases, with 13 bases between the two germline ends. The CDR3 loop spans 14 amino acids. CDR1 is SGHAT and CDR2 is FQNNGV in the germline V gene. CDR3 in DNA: TGTGCCAGCAGCCAACCTCTATTCCCCTACGAGCAGTACTTC. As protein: CASSQPLFPYEQYF.

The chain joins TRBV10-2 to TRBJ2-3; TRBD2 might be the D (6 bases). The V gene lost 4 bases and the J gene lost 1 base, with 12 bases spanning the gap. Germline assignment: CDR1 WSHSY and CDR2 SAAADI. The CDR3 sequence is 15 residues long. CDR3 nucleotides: TGCGCCAGCAGTGGTTACAGGAGGGGCACAGATACGCAGTATTTT. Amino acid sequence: CASSGYRRGTDTQYF.

The CDR3 loop reads CASSLTQGNTGELFF. As DNA, the CDR3 is TGTGCCAGCAGCTTAACTCAAGGGAACACCGGGGAGCTGTTTTTT. This rearrangement joins TRBV7-2 to TRBJ2-2; no firm D call. Germline V gene lookup returns CDR1 SGHTA and CDR2 FQGNSA. V lost 2 bases, J lost 1 base, and 8 bases lay in between. The CDR3 length is 15 residues.

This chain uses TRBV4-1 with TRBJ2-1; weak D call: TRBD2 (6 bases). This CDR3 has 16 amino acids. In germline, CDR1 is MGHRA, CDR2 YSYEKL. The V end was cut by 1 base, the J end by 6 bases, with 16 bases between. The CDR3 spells CASSQGGGTLLNEQFF. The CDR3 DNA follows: TGCGCCAGCAGCCAAGGGGGAGGTACCCTCCTCAATGAGCAGTTCTTC.

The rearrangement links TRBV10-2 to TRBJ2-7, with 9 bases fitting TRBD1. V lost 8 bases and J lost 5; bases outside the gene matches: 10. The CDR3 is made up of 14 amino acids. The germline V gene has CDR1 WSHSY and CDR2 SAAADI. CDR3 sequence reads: CASSLRDRADEQYF. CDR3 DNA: TGCGCCAGCTCCCTCCGGGACAGGGCCGACGAGCAGTACTTC.

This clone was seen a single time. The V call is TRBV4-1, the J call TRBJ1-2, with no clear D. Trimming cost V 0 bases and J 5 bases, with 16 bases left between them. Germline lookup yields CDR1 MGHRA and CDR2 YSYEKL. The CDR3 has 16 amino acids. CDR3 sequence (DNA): TGCGCCAGCAGCCAAGATACCCTCCCACGAGAATATGGCTACACCTTC. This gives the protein CASSQDTLPREYGYTF.

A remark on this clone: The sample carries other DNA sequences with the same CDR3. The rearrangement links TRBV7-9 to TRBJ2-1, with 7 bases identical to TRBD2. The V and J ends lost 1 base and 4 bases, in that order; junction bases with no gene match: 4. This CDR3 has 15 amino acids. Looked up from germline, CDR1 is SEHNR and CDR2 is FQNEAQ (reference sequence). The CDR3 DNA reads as TGTGCCAGCAGCTTAGGTCTAGCGGCTTACAATGAGCAGTTCTTC. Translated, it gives CASSLGLAAYNEQFF. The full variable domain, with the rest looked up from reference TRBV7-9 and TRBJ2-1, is DTGVSQNPRHKITKRGQNVTFRCDPISEHNRLYWYRQTLGQGPEFLTYFQNEAQLEKSRLLSDRFSAERPKGSFSTLEIQRTEQGDSAMYLCASSLGLAAYNEQFFGPGTRLTVL.

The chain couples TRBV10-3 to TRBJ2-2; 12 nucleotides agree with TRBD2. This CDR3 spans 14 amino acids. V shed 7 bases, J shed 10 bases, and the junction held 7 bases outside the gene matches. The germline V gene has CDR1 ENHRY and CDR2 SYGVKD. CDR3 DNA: TGTGCCATCACCCCTAGCGGGAGGGCCGCGGAGCTGTTTTTT. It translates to CAITPSGRAAELFF.

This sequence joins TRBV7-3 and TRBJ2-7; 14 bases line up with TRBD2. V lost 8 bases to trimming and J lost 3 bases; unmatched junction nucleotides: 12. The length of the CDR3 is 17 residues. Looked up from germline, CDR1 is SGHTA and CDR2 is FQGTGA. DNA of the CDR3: TGTGCCAGCCCCGGGACTAGCGGGAGATACCCCTGCTACGAGCAGTACTTC. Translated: CASPGTSGRYPCYEQYF.

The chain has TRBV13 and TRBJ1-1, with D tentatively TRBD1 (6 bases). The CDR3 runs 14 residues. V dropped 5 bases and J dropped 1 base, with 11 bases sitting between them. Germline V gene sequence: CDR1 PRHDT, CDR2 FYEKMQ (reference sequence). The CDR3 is CASSTRDKNTEAFF. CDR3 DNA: TGTGCCAGCAGCACCCGGGACAAGAACACTGAAGCTTTCTTT.

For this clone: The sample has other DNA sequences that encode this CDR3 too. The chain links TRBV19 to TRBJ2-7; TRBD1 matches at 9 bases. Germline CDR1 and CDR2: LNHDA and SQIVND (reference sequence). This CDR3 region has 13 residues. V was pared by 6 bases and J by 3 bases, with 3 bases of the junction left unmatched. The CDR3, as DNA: TGTGCCAGTAGGACAGGGGGAAACTACGAGCAGTACTTC. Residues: CASRTGGNYEQYF.